The rows below give T cell receptor beta chains drawn from one sample of a study of siplizumab effects on memory and regulatory T cells. The protocol was immunoSEQ multiplex PCR, while the TCRdb copy is restricted to in-frame clones and leaves out a portion. This sample has some 100,000 clones, with 90% to 95% found just once. Sequenced: non-Treg CD4+ T cells sorted from blood. The receptor set was obtained from a human donor in good health. Both conserved end residues are part of each CDR3. The D gene is left open where the match is weak. Clone size is shown for a subset of rows, as once, few, many or a class of expanded clone.

size | length | J | V | D | DNA | CDR3
. | 14 | TRBJ1-5 | TRBV5-1 | . | TGCGCCAGCAGCTTGGAATCGGGAAATCAGCCCCAGCATTTT | CASSLESGNQPQHF
few | 15 | TRBJ1-4 | TRBV6-5 | TRBD1 | TGTGCCAGCAGCCCCGGGACAGGGATTCATGAAAAACTGTTTTTT | CASSPGTGIHEKLFF
once | 16 | TRBJ1-1 | TRBV19 | . | TGTGCCAGTAGTACCCGGGGGGGGGCTCCGTCCACTGAAGCTTTCTTT | CASSTRGGAPSTEAFF
. | 10 | TRBJ1-2 | TRBV28 | . | TGTGCCAGCGGAAGCTATGGCTACACCTTC | CASGSYGYTF
. | 17 | TRBJ1-2 | TRBV18 | . | TGTGCCAGCTCACCCTCCACCGGGGGGGCCATGACCCGGGGCTACACCTTC | CASSPSTGGAMTRGYTF
. | 15 | TRBJ2-3 | TRBV7-9 | . | TGTGCCAGCAGCTTAAGCGGTCCTAGCACAGATACGCAGTATTTT | CASSLSGPSTDTQYF
. | 17 | TRBJ2-5 | TRBV11-2 | TRBD2 | TGTGCCAGCAGCTTAGCTATACGGGCGGGAGGGCAAGAGACCCAGTACTTC | CASSLAIRAGGQETQYF
. | 14 | TRBJ1-1 | TRBV5-1 | TRBD1 | TGCGCCAGCACTAGGGACAGTCTTAGTACTGAAGCTTTCTTT | CASTRDSLSTEAFF
. | 13 | TRBJ2-3 | TRBV5-4 | . | TGTGCCAGCGGTGAGGGAGCGTCAGATACGCAGTATTTT | CASGEGASDTQYF
. | 13 | TRBJ1-2 | TRBV9 | . | TGTGCCAGCAGCGTCCCCGGTAATCGAGGCTACACCTTC | CASSVPGNRGYTF
. | 16 | TRBJ1-2 | TRBV19 | . | TGTGCCAGTAGTATCTTGAGTCAATTGAACCTACAAGGCTACACCTTC | CASSILSQLNLQGYTF
. | 14 | TRBJ1-4 | TRBV19 | . | TGTGCCAGTAGGGGTGGTTCAACTAATGAAAAACTGTTTTTT | CASRGGSTNEKLFF
. | 15 | TRBJ2-1 | TRBV19 | TRBD2 | TGTGCCACGTTAAGAAGCGGGAGATCGTACAATGAGCAGTTCTTC | CATLRSGRSYNEQFF
. | 14 | TRBJ1-2 | TRBV28 | . | TGTGCCAGCGCCCTAAAACCCCGATTCGGGGGCTACACCTTC | CASALKPRFGGYTF
. | 15 | TRBJ2-3 | TRBV5-4 | . | TGTGCCAGCAGCTTGAGGGCGGGACGCACAGATACGCAGTATTTT | CASSLRAGRTDTQYF
few | 10 | TRBJ1-1 | TRBV20-1 | . | TGCAGTGCAGGGGGCACTGAAGCTTTCTTT | CSAGGTEAFF
. | 10 | TRBJ1-1 | TRBV29-1 | . | TGCAGCGCAACCCGGACTGAAGCTTTCTTT | CSATRTEAFF
. | 17 | TRBJ1-5 | TRBV28 | . | TGTGCCAGCAGACATAACCTCCAGTCGGGGGGTAATCAGCCCCAGCATTTT | CASRHNLQSGGNQPQHF
once | 12 | TRBJ1-5 | TRBV19 | . | TGTGCCAGTAGACAGCTAAATCAGCCCCAGCATTTT | CASRQLNQPQHF
. | 16 | TRBJ2-5 | TRBV18 | TRBD1 | TGTGCCAGCTCACCCCAACGGACAGGGGGAAAAGAGACCCAGTACTTC | CASSPQRTGGKETQYF
. | 14 | TRBJ2-7 | TRBV9 | . | TGTGCCAGCAGCGTAGGGTACGGCTCCTACGAGCAGTACTTC | CASSVGYGSYEQYF
. | 16 | TRBJ1-3 | TRBV18 | . | TGTGCCAGCTCACCGCAACAGGGCAATTCGGGAAACACCATATATTTT | CASSPQQGNSGNTIYF
. | 12 | TRBJ2-1 | TRBV18 | . | TGTGCCAGCTCACCCAGGGGGGATGAGCAGTTCTTC | CASSPRGDEQFF
. | 11 | TRBJ1-3 | TRBV30 | . | TGTGCCTGGAGTTCGATGGACACCATATATTTT | CAWSSMDTIYF
. | 15 | TRBJ2-1 | TRBV6-6 | TRBD2 | TGTGCCAGCAATTTATTAGCGGGAGGGCCTAGTGAGCAGTTCTTC | CASNLLAGGPSEQFF
. | 15 | TRBJ1-1 | TRBV29-1 | TRBD1 | TGCAGCGTTACAGGGGGCACTTTCGTGGACACTGAAGCTTTCTTT | CSVTGGTFVDTEAFF
. | 14 | TRBJ1-2 | TRBV18 | . | TGTGCCAGCACACTGGCAGGGGATAACTATGGCTACACCTTC | CASTLAGDNYGYTF
. | 14 | TRBJ1-2 | TRBV11-2 | . | TGTGCCAGCAGCTCCCAAACTGCGCACTATGGCTACACCTTC | CASSSQTAHYGYTF
. | 15 | TRBJ2-1 | TRBV19 | TRBD2 | TGTGCCAGTATATTAACGGGGGGCTCCTACAATGAGCAGTTCTTC | CASILTGGSYNEQFF
. | 15 | TRBJ2-1 | TRBV11-3 | TRBD2 | TGTGCCAGCAGCTTTGGGACTAGCTTTGGCAATGAGCAGTTCTTC | CASSFGTSFGNEQFF
once | 15 | TRBJ1-4 | TRBV27 | . | TGTGCCAGCAGTTTAACTGGGCGAAGTAATGAAAAACTGTTTTTT | CASSLTGRSNEKLFF
. | 16 | TRBJ2-3 | TRBV6-4 | TRBD2 | TGTGCCAGCAGTGACTCCGGGACTAGCGGGACAGATACGCAGTATTTT | CASSDSGTSGTDTQYF
. | 17 | TRBJ2-3 | TRBV5-8 | . | TGTGCCAGCAGCACGGATAGCGCACGATACCACACAGATACGCAGTATTTT | CASSTDSARYHTDTQYF
. | 20 | TRBJ2-6 | TRBV28 | TRBD2 | TGTGCCAGCATTCGCGGGGGAAGAACGGTGGCCTACTCTGGGGCCAACGTCCTGACTTTC | CASIRGGRTVAYSGANVLTF
. | 12 | TRBJ2-7 | TRBV30 | . | TGTGCCTGGAGTCCGACCAGCTACGAGCAGTACTTC | CAWSPTSYEQYF
. | 15 | TRBJ2-2 | TRBV28 | TRBD2 | TGTGCCAGCATTAGGACTAGCTTAAACACCGGGGAGCTGTTTTTT | CASIRTSLNTGELFF
. | 13 | TRBJ1-1 | TRBV6-5 | . | TGTGCCAGCAGGCGCCCAGGATTTTCTGAAGCTTTCTTT | CASRRPGFSEAFF
. | 15 | TRBJ1-5 | TRBV2 | TRBD1 | TGTGCCAGCAGGATGGACAGGGGTTCGCTTCAGCCCCAGCATTTT | CASRMDRGSLQPQHF